One and the same sample provided the 22 T cell receptor beta chains below, sequenced in a study of brain T cells in children with intractable seizures. TCRdb's copy holds only in-frame clones and misses some; the assay was immunoSEQ multiplex PCR. This sample has 110,000 or so clones, with approximately 94% found just once. The sample consisted of peripheral blood, taken at surgery. The source of these receptors is a boy under three years old with hemimegalencephaly and intractable seizures.

This chain connects TRBV12-5 to TRBJ2-5; D is perhaps TRBD1 (5 bases). CDR3 size: 13 residues. Germline lookup yields CDR1 LGHNT and CDR2 FRNRAP. V lost 2 bases and J 4 bases, leaving 8 bases between the germline ends. As DNA, the CDR3 is TGTGCTAGTGGTTTGAGGGGTGGAGAGACCCAGTACTTC. Translated, it gives CASGLRGGETQYF. Complete variable domain (other parts from reference TRBV12-5 and TRBJ2-5): DARVTQTPRHKVTEMGQEVTMRCQPILGHNTVFWYRQTMMQGLELLAYFRNRAPLDDSGMPKDRFSAEMPDATLATLKIQPSEPRDSAVYFCASGLRGGETQYFGPGTRLLVL.

The rearrangement links TRBV11-3 to TRBJ1-1; possibly TRBD1 for D (6 bases). The CDR3 has 13 amino acids. V lost 5 bases and J 7 bases, leaving 14 bases between the germline ends. The V gene's germline CDR1 is SGHNT and CDR2 YENEEA. Here the CDR3 reads CASSARGFSEAFF. CDR3 bases: TGTGCCAGCAGCGCCAGGGGATTCAGTGAAGCTTTCTTT.

This clone was observed a handful of times. This chain connects TRBV10-1 to TRBJ1-5; 10 bases match TRBD1. The V and J ends lost 0 bases and 4 bases, in that order; junction bases with no gene match: 21. CDR3 length: 22 residues. Germline V gene sequence: CDR1 WNHNN, CDR2 SYGVQD (reference sequence). CDR3 sequence: CASSESTLGGLRQGARNQPQHF. The CDR3 DNA sequence: TGCGCCAGCAGTGAGTCCACACTAGGGGGGCTAAGACAGGGGGCTCGGAATCAGCCCCAGCATTTT.

V and J are TRBV3-1 (or the pseudogene TRBV3-2) and TRBJ1-2; weak D call: TRBD1 (6 bases). This CDR3 is built from 13 residues. Trimming left V 3 bases short and J 7 bases short, with 12 bases between. The V gene's germline CDR1 is LGHDT and CDR2 YNNKEL (reference sequence). The CDR3 region is CASSHLGAGGYTF. The CDR3 bases are TGTGCCAGCAGCCACTTGGGGGCAGGTGGCTACACCTTC.

The V and J genes are TRBV29-1 and TRBJ2-3; 14 bases line up with TRBD2. V trimming: 4 bases; J trimming: 4 bases; junction bases outside the gene matches: 1. Germline assignment: CDR1 SQVTM and CDR2 ANQGSEA. The CDR3 has 14 amino acids. The DNA of the CDR3 is TGCAGCGTTGGACTAGCGGGAGGGCCAGATACGCAGTATTTT. It translates to CSVGLAGGPDTQYF.

V usage is TRBV11-2 and J usage is TRBJ2-1; a possible D gene is TRBD2 (6 bases). CDR3 length equals 16 residues. V shed 1 base and J shed 0 bases, with 10 bases lying between them. Germline V lookup: CDR1 SGHAT, CDR2 FQNNGV. The CDR3 loop reads CASSLGPGSSYNEQFF. Here the CDR3 DNA reads TGTGCCAGCAGCTTAGGACCCGGGAGCTCCTACAATGAGCAGTTCTTC.

The rearrangement links TRBV10-2 to TRBJ1-1; weak D call: TRBD1 (5 bases). Germline lookup yields CDR1 WSHSY and CDR2 SAAADI. CDR3 length equals 13 residues. Between the trimmed V and J ends, which lost 6 bases and 11 bases, there was a span of 19 bases. The CDR3 bases are TGCGCCAGCAGGGTGGGTCAGGGCCCTTGGGCTTTCTTT. Translating it yields CASRVGQGPWAFF.

The chain couples TRBV13 to TRBJ2-2; 7 bases are a match to TRBD2. Germline CDR1 is PRHDT and CDR2 is FYEKMQ (reference sequence). V was pared by 2 bases and J by 2 bases, with 2 bases of the junction left unmatched. This CDR3 contains 15 residues. CDR3 sequence (DNA): TGTGCCAGCAGCTTACTAGCGGTAAACACCGGGGAGCTGTTTTTT. Its protein is CASSLLAVNTGELFF.

The chain has TRBV5-6 and TRBJ2-2; unclear D gene. Germline V gene sequence: CDR1 SGHDT, CDR2 YYEEEE. The V end lost 4 bases, the J end lost 4 bases, and 11 bases lay between the germline ends. This CDR3 is 14 amino acids long. CDR3 sequence: CASSPPIATGELFF. The CDR3, as DNA: TGTGCCAGCAGCCCCCCGATAGCCACCGGGGAGCTGTTTTTT.

The V call is TRBV6-6, the J call TRBJ2-7; weak D call: TRBD1 (6 bases). CDR3 length equals 15 residues. Germline loops: CDR1 MNHNY, CDR2 SVGAGI (reference sequence). Trimming removed 2 bases from V and 0 bases from J, with 11 bases in between. The CDR3 nucleotides are TGTGCCAGCAGTTACGGGACATACAACTCCTACGAGCAGTACTTC. Translated, it gives CASSYGTYNSYEQYF.

The CDR3 protein is CASSEGRGQETQYF. For the CDR3, the DNA is TGTGCCAGCAGTGAGGGCAGGGGGCAAGAGACCCAGTACTTC. The V and J genes are TRBV2 and TRBJ2-5, with TRBD1 identical over 7 bases. With 3 bases clipped from V and 2 bases from J, the junction kept 3 bases outside the gene matches. CDR3 length: 14 residues. Germline CDR1 and CDR2: SNHLY and FYNNEI.

V is TRBV18 and J is TRBJ1-3; D call uncertain. The CDR3 covers 16 residues. The V and J ends lost 2 bases and 2 bases respectively, with 13 bases between them. CDR1 and CDR2 (germline): KGHSH, LQKENI. In nucleotides, the CDR3 is TGTGCCAGCTCACCAGGGTCACCTACTACTGGAAACACCATATATTTT. Translation: CASSPGSPTTGNTIYF.

The rearrangement uses TRBV30 and TRBJ1-2; D call uncertain. Trimming removed 3 bases from V and 7 bases from J, with 9 bases in between. The CDR3 covers 11 residues. Germline values: CDR1 GTSNPN, CDR2 SVGIG (reference sequence). The CDR3 DNA reads TGTGCCTGGAGCATAGGGAGTGGCTACACCTTC. As protein: CAWSIGSGYTF.

The chain has TRBV5-1 and TRBJ1-2; D is undetermined. From germline, CDR1 is SGHRS and CDR2 YFSETQ. Trimming shortened V by 0 bases and J by 6 bases, and 15 bases separated the two germline ends. This CDR3 region has 15 residues. The CDR3 DNA is TGCGCCAGCAGCTTGGCCGGATCTCGGAATGATGGCTACACCTTC. Its translation: CASSLAGSRNDGYTF.

This clone was detected only once. This chain connects TRBV19 to TRBJ2-2, with 9 bases matching TRBD2. The CDR3 runs to 15 residues. The V gene end was trimmed by 3 bases and the J gene end by 2 bases; junction bases not matched to a gene: 1. The germline V gene encodes CDR1 LNHDA and CDR2 SQIVND (reference sequence). In DNA form, the CDR3 reads TGTGCCAGTAGTATTAGCGGGAGTAACACCGGGGAGCTGTTTTTT. Amino acid sequence: CASSISGSNTGELFF.

The genes are TRBV7-8 and TRBJ2-7, with 9 positions matching TRBD1. V shed 4 bases, J shed 0 bases, and the junction held 7 bases outside the gene matches. This CDR3 is 16 amino acids long. Germline values: CDR1 SGHVS, CDR2 FQNEAQ. DNA of the CDR3: TGTGCCAGCAGCTCCCGCGGGGACAGGGACTCCTACGAGCAGTACTTC. As protein: CASSSRGDRDSYEQYF.

The rearrangement uses TRBV9 and TRBJ1-3; no clear D. In germline, CDR1 is SGDLS, CDR2 YYNGEE. This CDR3 contains 16 residues. Trimming took off 0 bases at V and 0 bases at J, with 10 bases between the two ends. CDR3 nucleotide sequence: TGTGCCAGCAGCGTAGACGACCGAAACTCTGGAAACACCATATATTTT. Its protein product is CASSVDDRNSGNTIYF.

The genes are TRBV27 and TRBJ2-7; 7 bases agree with TRBD2. From germline, CDR1 is MNHEY and CDR2 SMNVEV (reference sequence). V was clipped by 3 bases and J by 2 bases; unmatched bases: 7. This CDR3 region has 15 residues. CDR3 coding DNA: TGTGCCAGCAGTTTCGAGACGGGGGGTACCTACGAGCAGTACTTC. Translating it yields CASSFETGGTYEQYF.

The chain employs TRBV7-6 and TRBJ2-5; D perhaps matches TRBD2 (5 bases). The length of the CDR3 is 16 residues. The germline V gene has CDR1 SGHVS and CDR2 FNYEAQ. Trimming took 5 bases from V and 5 from J, leaving 21 bases between them. The CDR3 region has the DNA TGTGCCAGCAGCCTACCCTGGGAACCGAGAGGGGAGACCCAGTACTTC. Its translation: CASSLPWEPRGETQYF.

The chain couples TRBV2 to TRBJ1-2; D not resolved. V lost 10 bases and J lost 4, with 19 bases in between. The CDR3 runs 14 residues. The germline V gene has CDR1 SNHLY and CDR2 FYNNEI. For the CDR3, the DNA is TGTGCCAACGCACCGGACCTACCGGCCTATGGCTACACCTTC. Protein: CANAPDLPAYGYTF.

The V call is TRBV27, the J call TRBJ2-1, with D uncertain. V shed 6 bases and J shed 2 bases, with 2 bases lying between them. Germline loops: CDR1 MNHEY, CDR2 SMNVEV (reference sequence). The CDR3 is 11 residues long. The chain's CDR3 is CASRAYNEQFF. The CDR3 DNA reads TGTGCCAGCAGAGCCTACAATGAGCAGTTCTTC.

The chain couples TRBV5-6 to TRBJ2-7, with no clear D. Germline CDR1 and CDR2: SGHDT and YYEEEE. V was cut by 2 bases and J by 1 base, with 7 bases left in between. The CDR3 contains 13 residues. As DNA, the CDR3 is TGTGCCAGCAGCTTTGCTAATTCCTACGAGCAGTACTTC. Encoded protein: CASSFANSYEQYF.